The entry that follows covers one TCR beta chain sequence. The data belong to a study of blood T cell repertoires in COVID-19. The overall study: The origin of the acute and convalescent COVID-19 samples was the United States, Italy and Spain.

V dropped 1 base and J dropped 9 bases, with 13 bases sitting between them. Per the germline V gene, CDR1 is LGHDT and CDR2 is YNNKEL (reference sequence). CDR3 length: 14 residues. Sequenced by immunoSEQ multiplex PCR; TCRdb stores in-frame clones only, minus some. Altogether about 190,000 clones are present, about nine tenths being singletons, with the ten largest covering about 1.6%. Specimen: peripheral blood. The sequence came from a man between 18 and 29 years old with active or convalescent COVID-19. The chain combines TRBV3-1 (or the pseudogene TRBV3-2) with TRBJ1-5; no firm D call. In DNA, the CDR3 is TGTGCCAGCAGCCAAGGGGAGGTATTTCCGCCCCAGCATTTT. Residues: CASSQGEVFPPQHF.